The clone carrying this T cell receptor (beta chain) has only one observation. These data belong to a study of control samples from healthy donors and cancer patients. Clones were sequenced by immunoSEQ multiplex PCR, and TCRdb holds only the in-frame ones, with some missing. The table has fewer than 30,000 clones, 87% seen once. The sequenced sample was PBMCs. This receptor was obtained from a woman aged 40 to 49 with lung cancer.

As DNA, the CDR3 is TGTGCCAGCAGTTACCACAACAGGGACTCCTACAATGAGCAGTTCTTC. Translated, it gives CASSYHNRDSYNEQFF. The chain uses TRBV6-2 or TRBV6-3 and TRBJ2-1; possible D gene TRBD1, 6 bases. CDR1 and CDR2 from the germline V gene are MNHEY and SVGEGT. V lost 2 bases, J lost 0 bases, and 11 bases lay in between. CDR3 size: 16 residues.